These 9 T cell receptor beta chains originate from one sample sequenced in a study of shared clonotypes between healthy human individuals. Produced via immunoSEQ multiplex PCR; TCRdb's table is partial and in-frame only. The table includes 800,000 to 950,000 clones, about 96% detected once. Terminally differentiated effector memory CD45RA+ cells were excluded from the naive CD8 cells, which were CD45RO-negative and positively selected for CCR7. The sequenced sample was naive CD8+ T cells sorted from blood. The receptor source for this set is a man aged 25 to 40 in good health.

This clone has a handful of counts. The chain uses TRBV30 and TRBJ2-7; 7 nucleotides align to TRBD2. From germline, CDR1 is GTSNPN and CDR2 SVGIG (reference sequence). The CDR3 extends over 11 amino acids. With 5 bases clipped from V and 2 bases from J, the junction kept 0 bases outside the gene matches. CDR3 sequence reads: CAWGLAYEQYF. For the CDR3, the DNA is TGTGCCTGGGGACTAGCCTACGAGCAGTACTTC.

This chain uses TRBV12-5 with TRBJ1-1; D uncertain. Germline CDR1 is LGHNT and CDR2 is FRNRAP. The CDR3 runs 13 residues. Trimming left V 1 base short and J 6 bases short, with 9 bases between. CDR3 loop: CASGLGSEAEAFF. The CDR3 DNA is TGTGCTAGTGGTTTGGGGAGCGAGGCTGAAGCTTTCTTT.

The rearrangement joins TRBV12-2 to TRBJ1-2; the D call TRBD1 from the table was never checked on the DNA. TRBV12-2 is labeled a pseudogene. The CDR3 length is 17 residues. CDR3 loop: CASRPRCRDRVRSGYTF. The CDR3 coding sequence is TGTGCAAGTCGCCCCAGATGCCGGGACAGGGTGAGGTCAGGCTACACCTTC.

The genes are TRBV7-8 and TRBJ2-6; 7 nucleotides agree with TRBD2. Germline CDR1 SGHVS, CDR2 FQNEAQ. The CDR3 extends over 16 amino acids. V gave up 0 bases and J gave up 3 bases; unmatched junction bases: 2. CDR3: CASSLAGGYGANVLTF. The DNA of the CDR3 is TGTGCCAGCAGCTTAGCGGGAGGGTATGGGGCCAACGTCCTGACTTTC.

Concerning this clone itself: The same CDR3 arises from other DNA sequences in this sample as well. The chain employs TRBV4-1 and TRBJ1-2, with D possibly matching TRBD1 (6 bases). Germline assignment: CDR1 MGHRA and CDR2 YSYEKL. Trimming removed 1 base at V and 2 bases at J, with 11 bases between. This CDR3 region has 15 residues. The CDR3 region has the DNA TGCGCCAGCAGCCAAGTTGGGGGCGGAAACTATGGCTACACCTTC. Protein product: CASSQVGGGNYGYTF.

This chain uses TRBV30 with TRBJ1-1; no definite D call. The CDR3 is made up of 14 amino acids. Germline values: CDR1 GTSNPN, CDR2 SVGIG (reference sequence). The ends were cut back, 4 bases at V and 5 bases at J, with 17 bases in the middle. The CDR3 DNA sequence: TGTGCCTGGACCTCCCACCGGGATTGGACTGAAGCTTTCTTT. Its protein is CAWTSHRDWTEAFF.

The chain recombines TRBV13 with TRBJ1-2, with 7 nucleotides matching TRBD1. Germline lookup yields CDR1 PRHDT and CDR2 FYEKMQ (reference sequence). V gave up 5 bases and J gave up 5 bases; unmatched junction bases: 8. The CDR3 spans 14 residues. The CDR3 bases are TGTGCCAGCAGCCTGGGGACAGCCGAATATGGCTACACCTTC. Its protein is CASSLGTAEYGYTF. Together with reference TRBV13 and TRBJ1-2, the CDR3 gives the full variable domain: AAGVIQSPRHLIKEKRETATLKCYPIPRHDTVYWYQQGPGQDPQFLISFYEKMQSDKGSIPDRFSAQQFSDYHSELNMSSLELGDSALYFCASSLGTAEYGYTFGSGTRLTVV.

This chain links TRBV7-6 with TRBJ2-3, with TRBD2 as a possible D gene (6 bases). Trimming left V 5 bases short and J 6 bases short, with 18 bases between. The CDR3 loop spans 15 amino acids. The germline V gene has CDR1 SGHVS and CDR2 FNYEAQ. CDR3: CASSLWRAGDDTQYF. The CDR3 bases are TGTGCCAGCAGCCTTTGGAGGGCCGGAGATGATACGCAGTATTTT. The whole variable domain, remainder taken from reference TRBV7-6 and TRBJ2-3, is GAGVSQSPRYKVTKRGQDVALRCDPISGHVSLYWYRQALGQGPEFLTYFNYEAQQDKSGLPNDRFSAERPEGSISTLTIQRTEQRDSAMYRCASSLWRAGDDTQYFGPGTRLTVL.

CDR3 residues: CASSPPGGRIPDTQYF. The CDR3 nucleotides are TGTGCCAGCAGCCCCCCAGGGGGGAGAATACCCGATACGCAGTATTTT. V usage is TRBV7-9 and J usage is TRBJ2-3; D may be TRBD1 (7 bases). CDR1 and CDR2 (germline): SEHNR, FQNEAQ (reference sequence). Trimming took 5 bases from V and 6 from J, leaving 21 bases between them. This CDR3 is built from 16 residues.